This T cell receptor (beta chain) was documented in a study of OX40 agonist ivuxolimab in advanced cancers. The wider study: The study reported partial responses in three patients: one hepatocellular carcinoma, two cutaneous melanoma. Whole-study findings and limits: CD4+ and CD8+ blood T cells expanded clonally by week 6 at 0.1 to 3.0 mg/kg. Averaged across samples, CD8+ T cells carried more expanded clones than CD4+ did.

Produced via immunoSEQ multiplex PCR; TCRdb's table is partial and in-frame only. Among more than 35,000 clones listed, roughly 91% were seen once. V lost 1 base and J 0 bases, leaving 8 bases between the germline ends. From germline, CDR1 is SGHNT and CDR2 YYREEE (reference sequence). The CDR3 is 15 amino acids. Of note for this clone: Antigen specificity is unknown.

The receptor's source is an adult with an advanced solid tumor such as melanoma, head and neck, liver or kidney cancer. The sample consisted of CD4+ or CD8+ T cells sorted from blood, taken in a trial of the OX40 agonist ivuxolimab. The chain combines TRBV5-4 with TRBJ1-3; D possibly corresponds to TRBD1 (6 bases). CDR3 sequence reads: CASSLTGNSGNTIYF. CDR3 in DNA: TGTGCCAGCAGCTTGACAGGGAACTCTGGAAACACCATATATTTT.